Listed below are T cell receptor beta chains from one sample, sequenced in a study of blood T cell repertoires in COVID-19. Generated by immunoSEQ multiplex PCR, the TCRdb table keeps only in-frame clones and is missing some. The sample has some 120,000 clones, approximately 83% seen once; the top ten hold roughly 15%. Sequenced: peripheral blood. These receptors all stem from a woman aged 45 to 65 with acute or convalescent COVID-19. Both conserved end residues are trimmed from each CDR3.

J: TRBJ1-5
V: TRBV6-1
CDR3: ASSEIWTGLQPQH

J: TRBJ1-3
V: TRBV27
CDR3: ASSISGTGVGNTIY

J: TRBJ2-7
V: TRBV28
CDR3: ASSSLPGQGLAGRRSSYEQY

J: TRBJ1-1
V: TRBV7-2
CDR3: ASSLQGKGTEAF

J: TRBJ2-2
V: TRBV6-1
CDR3: ASSENRVGTGELF

J: TRBJ2-2
V: TRBV29-1
CDR3: SVDLGGTGELF

J: TRBJ2-7
V: TRBV19
CDR3: ASSITGQGSTYEQY

J: TRBJ1-4
V: TRBV19
CDR3: ASKDRGRGEKLF

J: TRBJ1-1
V: TRBV30
CDR3: AWSSTGLNTEAF

J: TRBJ1-2
V: TRBV19
CDR3: ASSKGQGAMVGGYT

J: TRBJ1-2
V: TRBV6-5
CDR3: ASTKDRGNYGYT

J: TRBJ1-5
V: TRBV2
CDR3: ASSVGTVNQPQH

J: TRBJ1-6
V: TRBV14
CDR3: ASSQDAGANSPLH

J: TRBJ2-3
V: TRBV6-6
CDR3: ASSPLGDRGQTDTQY

J: TRBJ2-4
V: TRBV10-3
CDR3: AISVGDSKNIQY

J: TRBJ2-3
V: TRBV7-3
CDR3: ASSLERGTPTDTQY

J: TRBJ2-1
V: TRBV5-6
CDR3: ASSLGQGSYNEQF

J: TRBJ2-3
V: TRBV29-1
CDR3: SVLRGGAGDTQY

J: TRBJ2-7
V: TRBV9
CDR3: ASSVGSSYEQY

J: TRBJ2-7
V: TRBV14
CDR3: ASSQTTGRAYEQY

J: TRBJ2-1
V: TRBV18
CDR3: ASSPDRVEDEQF

J: TRBJ1-2
V: TRBV19
CDR3: ASSLRGRTEYGYT

J: TRBJ2-7
V: TRBV12-3/TRBV12-4
CDR3: ASSLAGAGQY

J: TRBJ1-6
V: TRBV7-8
CDR3: ASSSRDRVTGSPLH

J: TRBJ2-1
V: TRBV10-2
CDR3: ASSDFPGLAGEDEQF

J: TRBJ2-2
V: TRBV5-6
CDR3: ASSLAPTGSGELF

J: TRBJ1-1
V: TRBV7-2
CDR3: ASSPRGGVNTEAF

J: TRBJ2-1
V: TRBV6-1
CDR3: ASSEWANEQF

J: TRBJ1-2
V: TRBV7-2
CDR3: ASSLEGARYGYT

J: TRBJ2-3
V: TRBV11-3
CDR3: ASSSRTGSTDTQY

J: TRBJ2-7
V: TRBV5-4
CDR3: ASSLSSGGLSYEQY

J: TRBJ1-2
V: TRBV18
CDR3: ASSPGTGMGGYT

J: TRBJ2-3
V: TRBV30
CDR3: AWTNSGAFTDTQY

J: TRBJ2-5
V: TRBV6-5
CDR3: ASTHGGSETQY

J: TRBJ1-4
V: TRBV18
CDR3: ASSQTTGVWGEKLF

J: TRBJ1-5
V: TRBV9
CDR3: ASGQANQPQH

J: TRBJ2-3
V: TRBV2
CDR3: ASSTLGTGRGDTQY

J: TRBJ2-7
V: TRBV28
CDR3: ASSLPTGTGGPNEQY

J: TRBJ2-6
V: TRBV9
CDR3: ASSREVSGANVLT

J: TRBJ2-1
V: TRBV5-1
CDR3: ASSLGAYNEQF

J: TRBJ1-2
V: TRBV13
CDR3: ASSSGTVLDYGYT

J: TRBJ1-2
V: TRBV7-8
CDR3: ASSLGPRPNYGYT

J: TRBJ2-7
V: TRBV24-1
CDR3: ATSDQTSGGFYEQY

J: TRBJ2-7
V: TRBV4-1
CDR3: ASSQVLTRQGRWEQY

J: TRBJ2-7
V: TRBV28
CDR3: ASSPPGQGSPYEQY

J: TRBJ1-3
V: TRBV28
CDR3: ASSLGGPGNTIY

J: TRBJ2-7
V: TRBV7-9
CDR3: ASSSPGQGVHEQY

J: TRBJ2-1
V: TRBV6-5
CDR3: ASRHSGDEQF

J: TRBJ2-3
V: TRBV7-3
CDR3: ASSLLGGQDDTQY

J: TRBJ2-1
V: TRBV27
CDR3: ASSLSGQRGQF

J: TRBJ1-4
V: TRBV7-2
CDR3: ASSARLTEKLF

J: TRBJ1-2
V: TRBV6-5
CDR3: ASTQGDLYGYT

J: TRBJ2-7
V: TRBV2
CDR3: ASSEGDRGPYEQY

J: TRBJ2-2
V: TRBV2
CDR3: ASRSGTSFSGELF

J: TRBJ2-1
V: TRBV2
CDR3: ASSEYRVVYNEQF

J: TRBJ2-2
V: TRBV5-1
CDR3: ASRRSGTGELF

J: TRBJ1-1
V: TRBV11-2
CDR3: ASSLITANTEAF